These 10 T cell receptor beta chains originate from one sample sequenced in a study of beta chain features in type 1 diabetes. The investigators reverse transcribed all of the isolated RNA, so they sequenced expressed TCRB transcripts. Clones were read by immunoSEQ multiplex PCR, and TCRdb kept only the in-frame ones, dropping some. Of 300,000 to 450,000 clones listed, roughly a fifth are singletons. The sequenced sample consisted of naive CD4+ T cells from blood. The receptors were gathered from a young woman in good health.

The V and J genes are TRBV21-1 and TRBJ1-2; the table's D call of TRBD1 was not tested on the DNA. TRBV21-1 is marked as a pseudogene. This CDR3 has 20 amino acids. CDR3 in amino acids: CASSTGQRGWGLLEACGYTF. CDR3 bases: TGTGCCAGCAGCACGGGACAGAGGGGTTGGGGGCTTCTGGAGGCTTGTGGCTACACCTTC.

This chain links TRBV18 with TRBJ1-3; D gene ambiguous. From germline, CDR1 is KGHSH and CDR2 LQKENI. V shed 2 bases and J shed 2 bases, with 7 bases lying between them. The CDR3 length is 14 residues. CDR3 residues: CASSPSSPGNTIYF. In DNA form, the CDR3 reads TGTGCCAGCTCACCATCCAGTCCTGGAAACACCATATATTTT.

This clone was seen more than once but under ten times. The gene calls are TRBV2 and TRBJ2-2; a possible D gene is TRBD2 (5 bases). The germline V and J ends were trimmed by 4 bases and 5 bases, with 8 bases remaining between them. Germline lookup yields CDR1 SNHLY and CDR2 FYNNEI. CDR3 length: 13 residues. The CDR3 bases are TGTGCCAGCAGTGTGACGGGAACCGGGGAGCTGTTTTTT. Amino acid sequence: CASSVTGTGELFF.

The rearrangement links TRBV7-2 to TRBJ2-5, with 8 nucleotides matching TRBD2. V shed 1 base, J shed 12 bases, and the junction held 13 bases outside the gene matches. The CDR3 runs 15 residues. Germline loops: CDR1 SGHTA, CDR2 FQGNSA. CDR3 bases: TGTGCCAGCAGCTTAGAATCCAGCGGGGGTGCCAGAGAGTACTTC. Its protein product is CASSLESSGGAREYF. The full variable domain, with the rest looked up from reference TRBV7-2 and TRBJ2-5, is GAGVSQSPSNKVTEKGKDVELRCDPISGHTALYWYRQSLGQGLEFLIYFQGNSAPDKSGLPSDRFSAERTGGSVSTLTIQRTQQEDSAVYLCASSLESSGGAREYFGPGTRLLVL.

This chain connects TRBV7-9 to TRBJ2-1; 9 nucleotides match TRBD2. The CDR3 extends over 14 amino acids. Germline CDR1 reads SEHNR; CDR2 reads FQNEAQ (reference sequence). V was clipped by 3 bases and J by 8 bases; unmatched bases: 5. The CDR3 region has the DNA TGTGCCAGCAGCTTGGCTAGCGGGACGGATGAGCAGTTCTTC. Encoded protein: CASSLASGTDEQFF. Using reference TRBV7-9 and TRBJ2-1 for the parts outside the CDR3, the full variable domain is DTGVSQNPRHKITKRGQNVTFRCDPISEHNRLYWYRQTLGQGPEFLTYFQNEAQLEKSRLLSDRFSAERPKGSFSTLEIQRTEQGDSAMYLCASSLASGTDEQFFGPGTRLTVL.

The V call is TRBV29-1, the J call TRBJ1-1, with TRBD1 as a possible D gene (5 bases). This CDR3 comprises 12 residues. The V gene lost 5 bases and the J gene lost 5 bases, with 12 bases spanning the gap. Germline V gene lookup returns CDR1 SQVTM and CDR2 ANQGSEA. The CDR3 protein is CSVSSGRTEAFF. Written as DNA, the CDR3 is TGCAGCGTTAGTTCAGGGCGGACTGAAGCTTTCTTT.

The chain carries TRBV9 and TRBJ2-5, with TRBD2 matching 15 bases. The CDR3 consists of 18 residues. From germline, CDR1 is SGDLS and CDR2 YYNGEE. The V segment lost 3 bases and the J segment 2 bases; nucleotides outside the gene matches: 8. CDR3 amino acids: CASSAPPGLAGGQETQYF. The CDR3 DNA reads TGTGCCAGCAGCGCACCGCCGGGACTAGCGGGGGGACAAGAGACCCAGTACTTC.

The chain employs TRBV4-1 and TRBJ2-3, with 12 bases matching TRBD2. CDR3 length: 17 amino acids. Germline CDR1 MGHRA, CDR2 YSYEKL. The V segment lost 5 bases and the J segment 1 base; nucleotides outside the gene matches: 7. In nucleotides, the CDR3 is TGCGCCAGCAGCTTGACTAGCGGGGGCTGGGGCACAGATACGCAGTATTTT. Amino acids: CASSLTSGGWGTDTQYF.

In regard to this clone: The junction differs from germline at one of its ends, possibly a read error. The chain combines TRBV7-7 with TRBJ2-5, with 10 positions matching TRBD2. CDR1 is SSHAT and CDR2 is FNYEAQ in the germline V gene (reference sequence). The CDR3 is 16 residues long. CDR3 DNA sequence: TGTGCTAGCAGCTTAGGGCTAGCGGGAGCGGGTGAGACCCAGTACTTC. Its translation: CASSLGLAGAGETQYF.

This clone has only a few counts. This chain joins TRBV4-1 and TRBJ2-4, with D unresolved. V dropped 2 bases and J dropped 0 bases, with 8 bases sitting between them. CDR1 is MGHRA, CDR2 YSYEKL, per germline. The CDR3 loop spans 15 amino acids. The CDR3 protein is CASSQLLLAKNIQYF. The CDR3 bases are TGCGCCAGCAGCCAACTCCTACTAGCCAAAAACATTCAGTACTTC.